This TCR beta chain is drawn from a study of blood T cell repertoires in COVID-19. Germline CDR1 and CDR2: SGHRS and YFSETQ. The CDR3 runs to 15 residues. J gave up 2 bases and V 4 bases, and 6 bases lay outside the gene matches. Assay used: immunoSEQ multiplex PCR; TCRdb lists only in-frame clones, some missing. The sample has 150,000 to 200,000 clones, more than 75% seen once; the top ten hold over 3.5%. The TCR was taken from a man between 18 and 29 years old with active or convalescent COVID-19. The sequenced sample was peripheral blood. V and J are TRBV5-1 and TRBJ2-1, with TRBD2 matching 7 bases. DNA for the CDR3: TGCGCCAGCAGCGGAATAACTAGCGCCTACAATGAGCAGTTCTTC. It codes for CASSGITSAYNEQFF.